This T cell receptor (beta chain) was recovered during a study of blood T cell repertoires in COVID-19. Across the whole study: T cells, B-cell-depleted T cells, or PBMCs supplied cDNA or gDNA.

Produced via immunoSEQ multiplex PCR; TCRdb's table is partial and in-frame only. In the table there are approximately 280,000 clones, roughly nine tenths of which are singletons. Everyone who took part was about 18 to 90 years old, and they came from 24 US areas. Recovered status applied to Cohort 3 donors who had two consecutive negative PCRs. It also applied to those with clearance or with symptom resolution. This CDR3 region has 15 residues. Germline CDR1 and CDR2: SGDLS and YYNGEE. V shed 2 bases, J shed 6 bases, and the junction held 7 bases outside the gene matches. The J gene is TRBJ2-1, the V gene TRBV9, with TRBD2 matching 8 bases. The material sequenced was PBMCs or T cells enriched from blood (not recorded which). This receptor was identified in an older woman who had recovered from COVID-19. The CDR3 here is CASSVFSGLVNEQFF. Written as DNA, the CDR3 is TGTGCCAGCAGCGTGTTCTCGGGACTAGTCAATGAGCAGTTCTTC. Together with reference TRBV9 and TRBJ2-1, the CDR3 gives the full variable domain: DSGVTQTPKHLITATGQRVTLRCSPRSGDLSVYWYQQSLDQGLQFLIQYYNGEERAKGNILERFSAQQFPDLHSELNLSSLELGDSALYFCASSVFSGLVNEQFFGPGTRLTVL.